This T cell receptor (beta chain) was identified in a study of beta chain features in type 1 diabetes. General study findings and limits: Compared with healthy donors, patients appeared to share more similar naive, central memory and regulatory TCRB repertoires. A moderate, significant TCRB CDR3 shortening appeared in type 1 diabetes across four CD4+ subsets.

All of the isolated RNA was reverse transcribed, so expressed TCRB transcripts were sequenced. There were 3 million to 4 million reads on average in the naive, central memory and regulatory T cell samples. Assay used: immunoSEQ multiplex PCR; TCRdb lists only in-frame clones, some missing. Here the sample spans hundreds of thousands of clones, more than 12% being singletons. Donors contributed one heparinised blood draw apiece, averaging roughly 100 mL. Sorting that relied on CD45RO/CCR7/CD25/CD127/CD95/CD27 yielded CD4+ naive, central memory, regulatory and stem cell-like memory cells. V lost 3 bases, J lost 2 bases, and 8 bases lay in between. CDR1 SGHTA and CDR2 FQGNSA come from the germline V gene. The CDR3 contains 15 residues. In the case of this clone: Its antigen is as yet unknown.

The source is a man between 18 and 35 years old with type 1 diabetes. Sequencing input: naive CD4+ T cells from blood. The rearrangement links TRBV7-2 to TRBJ2-6; D remains ambiguous. The CDR3 is CASSFRAPGANVLTF. CDR3 nucleotide sequence: TGTGCCAGCAGCTTCAGAGCGCCTGGGGCCAACGTCCTGACTTTC. Full variable domain (remainder filled in from reference TRBV7-2 and TRBJ2-6): GAGVSQSPSNKVTEKGKDVELRCDPISGHTALYWYRQSLGQGLEFLIYFQGNSAPDKSGLPSDRFSAERTGGSVSTLTIQRTQQEDSAVYLCASSFRAPGANVLTFGAGSRLTVL.